The 30 T cell receptor beta chains below were found in one sample sequenced in a study of blood T cell repertoires in COVID-19. The data were produced by immunoSEQ multiplex PCR, yet TCRdb's version contains in-frame clones alone and is incomplete. The sample shows approximately 290,000 clones, 89% of them seen only once. Material: peripheral blood. The receptors stem from a woman in her sixties or seventies with acute or convalescent COVID-19.

The chain combines TRBV27 with TRBJ2-7; TRBD2 agrees at 8 bases. The CDR3 has 13 residues. After removal of 9 bases from V and 0 bases from J, the junction contained 4 bases not matched to a gene. CDR1 and CDR2 (germline): MNHEY, SMNVEV (reference sequence). This chain's CDR3 is CASSGTPSYEQYF. CDR3 bases: TGTGCCAGTAGCGGGACCCCCTCCTACGAGCAGTACTTC.

This chain links TRBV6-1 with TRBJ2-3, with 11 nucleotides matching TRBD2. Germline loops: CDR1 MNHNS, CDR2 SASEGT. This CDR3 spans 17 amino acids. V was clipped by 2 bases and J by 1 base; unmatched bases: 5. CDR3 nucleotides: TGTGCCAGCAGTGAAATAGCGGGGGGGCAAGGCACAGATACGCAGTATTTT. Translated: CASSEIAGGQGTDTQYF.

The chain is built from TRBV10-3 and TRBJ1-6; no clear D gene. The CDR3 consists of 10 residues. V lost 8 bases and J 7 bases, leaving 3 bases between the germline ends. The germline V gene has CDR1 ENHRY and CDR2 SYGVKD. CDR3 sequence (DNA): TGTGCCATCGGCAATTCACCCCTCCACTTT. Its protein product is CAIGNSPLHF.

The chain combines TRBV2 with TRBJ1-5; a possible D gene is TRBD1 (5 bases). CDR3 length equals 13 residues. The V end was cut by 6 bases, the J end by 9 bases, with 15 bases between. Germline V gives CDR1 SNHLY, CDR2 FYNNEI. Here the CDR3 DNA reads TGTGCCAGCAGACCCGGCAGGGTGTGGCCCCAGCATTTT. This sequence encodes CASRPGRVWPQHF.

The chain is built from TRBV11-2 and TRBJ2-2; D is uncertain. V gave up 2 bases and J gave up 0 bases, with 4 bases separating them. Germline CDR1 and CDR2: SGHAT and FQNNGV. This CDR3 is 14 amino acids long. The CDR3 region has the DNA TGTGCCAGCAGCTTATTAACGAACACCGGGGAGCTGTTTTTT. This encodes CASSLLTNTGELFF.

This clone was found once. The chain couples TRBV7-3 to TRBJ2-5, with D tentatively TRBD2 (6 bases). In germline, CDR1 is SGHTA, CDR2 FQGTGA. This CDR3 contains 13 residues. Trimming removed 5 bases at V and 6 bases at J, with 13 bases between. The CDR3 bases are TGTGCCAGCAGCCCGGGGGTCGGAAAGACCCAGTACTTC. It specifies CASSPGVGKTQYF.

V usage is TRBV7-2 and J usage is TRBJ1-6, with D possibly matching TRBD1 (6 bases). CDR3 length: 15 amino acids. Trimming stripped 2 bases from V and 10 bases from J, with 15 bases between. CDR1 is SGHTA, CDR2 FQGNSA, per germline. CDR3 sequence: CASSLRGVGGSPLHF. CDR3 DNA: TGTGCCAGCAGCTTAAGGGGAGTTGGGGGCTCACCCCTCCACTTT. The whole variable domain, filled in from reference TRBV7-2 and TRBJ1-6, reads GAGVSQSPSNKVTEKGKDVELRCDPISGHTALYWYRQSLGQGLEFLIYFQGNSAPDKSGLPSDRFSAERTGGSVSTLTIQRTQQEDSAVYLCASSLRGVGGSPLHFGNGTRLTVT.

The chain uses TRBV5-1 and TRBJ1-1, with 7 bases aligning to TRBD1. The length of the CDR3 is 14 residues. Germline V gene data show CDR1 as SGHRS and CDR2 as YFSETQ. The junction had 13 bases not matched to a gene; V was cut back by 4 bases and J by 10 bases. DNA of the CDR3: TGCGCCAGCAGCCTTCTCCAGGGGGTCGGCGGAGCTTTCTTT. Amino acids: CASSLLQGVGGAFF.

Concerning this clone itself: A junction end diverges from the germline sequence, so it may reflect a read error. The V and J genes are TRBV4-2 and TRBJ2-3; 7 positions match TRBD2. The CDR3 length is 17 residues. From germline, CDR1 is LGHNA and CDR2 YNFKEQ. The CDR3 bases are TGTGCCAGCAGCCAAGAAGCTAGCGGAGGATTCACAGATACGCAATATTTT. This translates into CASSQEASGGFTDTQYF.

The chain is built from TRBV5-1 and TRBJ2-3; D remains unclear. V lost 0 bases, J lost 0 bases, and 8 bases lay in between. In germline, CDR1 is SGHRS, CDR2 YFSETQ. The CDR3 runs 15 residues. CDR3 protein: CASSLGGTSTDTQYF. CDR3 sequence (DNA): TGCGCCAGCAGCTTGGGCGGAACTAGCACAGATACGCAGTATTTT.

The V and J genes are TRBV20-1 and TRBJ2-3; possible D gene TRBD1, 6 bases. Trimming removed 6 bases at V and 5 bases at J, with 9 bases between. CDR1 and CDR2 (germline): DFQATT, SNEGSKA (reference sequence). The CDR3 has 11 residues. The CDR3 sequence is CSAMTGDTQYF. CDR3 coding DNA: TGCAGTGCCATGACAGGAGATACGCAGTATTTT.

The rearrangement joins TRBV28 to TRBJ1-5; 8 nucleotides align to TRBD1. Per germline, CDR1 MDHEN and CDR2 SYDVKM. V lost 3 bases and J lost 6; bases outside the gene matches: 4. The CDR3 is 14 residues long. This chain's CDR3 is CASSFTGGTQPQHF. The DNA for the CDR3 is TGTGCCAGCAGTTTTACAGGGGGTACTCAGCCCCAGCATTTT.

The rearrangement joins TRBV29-1 to TRBJ2-3, with 9 bases identical to TRBD2. Germline CDR1 SQVTM, CDR2 ANQGSEA. V shed 5 bases and J 3 bases; nucleotides not matched to a gene: 3. The CDR3 totals 13 residues. CDR3 nucleotide sequence: TGCAGCGTTCTAGCGGGGCCTACAGATACGCAGTATTTT. Translated, it gives CSVLAGPTDTQYF.

This chain connects TRBV28 to TRBJ2-7, with 7 bases aligning to TRBD2. Germline V CDR1 and CDR2: MDHEN, SYDVKM. J was trimmed by 2 bases and V by 4 bases; bases with no gene match: 8. The CDR3 has 15 amino acids. The CDR3 protein is CASSSPWEGPYEQYF. The CDR3 DNA sequence: TGTGCCAGCAGTTCCCCCTGGGAGGGTCCCTACGAGCAGTACTTC.

This chain links TRBV2 with TRBJ1-2; TRBD1 agrees at 11 bases. This CDR3 is 13 amino acids long. CDR1 is SNHLY, CDR2 FYNNEI, per germline. V lost 3 bases to trimming and J lost 8 bases; unmatched junction nucleotides: 2. CDR3: CASSEGTGGGYTF. The CDR3 coding sequence is TGTGCCAGCAGTGAGGGGACAGGGGGAGGCTACACCTTC.

The gene calls are TRBV27 and TRBJ2-1; 7 bases align to TRBD1. After removal of 6 bases from V and 4 bases from J, the junction contained 0 bases not matched to a gene. In germline, CDR1 is MNHEY, CDR2 SMNVEV (reference sequence). The CDR3 has 12 amino acids. This CDR3 is CASRDRYNEQFF. CDR3 nucleotide sequence: TGTGCCAGCAGGGACAGGTACAATGAGCAGTTCTTC.

The chain carries TRBV9 and TRBJ2-1; the match to TRBD2 covers 8 bases. V lost 2 bases to trimming and J lost 4 bases; unmatched junction nucleotides: 5. This CDR3 comprises 15 residues. The germline CDR1 and CDR2 sequences are SGDLS and YYNGEE. The CDR3 nucleotides are TGTGCCAGCAGCGTTGGGGCGGGGGGATACAATGAGCAGTTCTTC. Residues: CASSVGAGGYNEQFF. Supplemented by reference TRBV9 and TRBJ2-1, the full variable domain reads DSGVTQTPKHLITATGQRVTLRCSPRSGDLSVYWYQQSLDQGLQFLIQYYNGEERAKGNILERFSAQQFPDLHSELNLSSLELGDSALYFCASSVGAGGYNEQFFGPGTRLTVL.

The rearrangement uses TRBV3-1 (or the pseudogene TRBV3-2) and TRBJ2-1, with TRBD2 matching 15 bases. V was pared by 1 base and J by 9 bases, with 1 base of the junction left unmatched. Germline V gene data show CDR1 as LGHDT and CDR2 as YNNKEL (reference sequence). This CDR3 comprises 15 residues. In nucleotides, the CDR3 is TGTGCCAGCAGCCAAGGGACTAGCGGGGGGGGTGAGCAGTTCTTC. As protein: CASSQGTSGGGEQFF.

The V call is TRBV23-1, the J call TRBJ1-4; 11 bases fit TRBD1. TRBV23-1 is an ORF for which the function is uncertain. The CDR3 sequence is 17 residues long. V shed 4 bases, J shed 8 bases, and the junction held 12 bases outside the gene matches. CDR3 sequence: CASSLGQGADLIEKLFF. For the CDR3, the DNA is TGCGCCAGCAGTCTAGGACAGGGGGCCGATTTAATCGAAAAACTGTTTTTT.

The J gene is TRBJ2-7, the V gene TRBV4-2; 7 bases align to TRBD1. CDR1 is LGHNA, CDR2 YNFKEQ, per germline. The CDR3 sequence is 16 residues long. The trim removed 0 bases at V and 3 bases at J, leaving 8 bases unmatched. The CDR3 nucleotides are TGTGCCAGCAGCCAAGAGGACCGGGACAGAGACTACGAGCAGTACTTC. It encodes CASSQEDRDRDYEQYF.

The chain couples TRBV15 to TRBJ2-1, with 7 bases that match TRBD1. Germline V gives CDR1 LNHNV, CDR2 YYDKDF (reference sequence). The CDR3 covers 16 residues. V was pared by 7 bases and J by 5 bases, with 14 bases of the junction left unmatched. The CDR3 DNA reads TGTGCCACCATTAAGTACCGGGGACAGCCGAACAATGAGCAGTTCTTC. Translating gives CATIKYRGQPNNEQFF.

This chain joins TRBV7-2 and TRBJ1-1; a weak D match, TRBD1 (6 bases). Germline loops: CDR1 SGHTA, CDR2 FQGNSA. The V and J ends lost 3 bases and 0 bases respectively, with 8 bases between them. The CDR3 loop spans 14 amino acids. CDR3: CASSFGTLNTEAFF. CDR3 DNA sequence: TGTGCCAGCAGCTTCGGGACATTGAACACTGAAGCTTTCTTT.

This clone was seen a single time. This chain links TRBV13 with TRBJ1-3; tentative D call: TRBD1 (5 bases). This CDR3 contains 13 residues. Looked up from germline, CDR1 is PRHDT and CDR2 is FYEKMQ (reference sequence). With 3 bases removed from V and 7 bases from J, the gap between germline ends came to 10 bases. CDR3 DNA: TGTGCCAGCAGCTTGTCAGGGAGGAACACCATATATTTT. Protein product: CASSLSGRNTIYF.

The chain uses TRBV19 and TRBJ2-1, with 9 bases aligning to TRBD2. From germline, CDR1 is LNHDA and CDR2 SQIVND (reference sequence). The CDR3 runs to 16 residues. Trimming cost V 2 bases and J 4 bases; bases outside gene matches: 6. The CDR3 region is CASSIWASGTYNEQFF. Written as DNA, the CDR3 is TGTGCCAGTAGTATATGGGCTAGCGGGACTTACAATGAGCAGTTCTTC.

The chain uses TRBV6-6 and TRBJ1-2; 10 bases map to TRBD1. Germline assignment: CDR1 MNHNY and CDR2 SVGAGI (reference sequence). The CDR3 is 15 amino acids. Unmatched junction bases numbered 4, after V lost 0 bases and J lost 6 bases. This chain's CDR3 is CASSYSGQGLHGYTF. DNA of the CDR3: TGTGCCAGCAGTTACTCGGGACAGGGGCTCCATGGCTACACCTTC.

The chain employs TRBV3-1 (or the pseudogene TRBV3-2) and TRBJ2-1; 14 bases are a match to TRBD2. The V gene end was trimmed by 5 bases and the J gene end by 0 bases; junction bases not matched to a gene: 6. This CDR3 is built from 18 residues. The V gene's germline CDR1 is LGHDT and CDR2 YNNKEL (reference sequence). Here the CDR3 reads CASSFGTSGRSSYNEQFF. The CDR3 bases are TGTGCCAGCAGCTTCGGGACTAGCGGGAGAAGCTCCTACAATGAGCAGTTCTTC.

The table lists this clone with a count of one. V is TRBV5-4 and J is TRBJ2-3, with 10 bases matching TRBD1. CDR1 is SGHNT and CDR2 is YYREEE in the germline V gene (reference sequence). The CDR3 length is 15 residues. Germline trimming cut 3 bases from V and 3 bases from J; bases unmatched to any gene: 4. The CDR3 reads CASSSPGQGTDTQYF. In nucleotides, the CDR3 is TGTGCCAGCAGCTCGCCGGGACAGGGGACAGATACGCAGTATTTT. The full variable domain, in which reference TRBV5-4 and TRBJ2-3 provide the parts outside the CDR3, is ETGVTQSPTHLIKTRGQQVTLRCSSQSGHNTVSWYQQALGQGPQFIFQYYREEENGRGNFPPRFSGLQFPNYSSELNVNALELDDSALYLCASSSPGQGTDTQYFGPGTRLTVL.

V is TRBV19 and J is TRBJ2-7; 9 nucleotides match TRBD2. The germline V gene encodes CDR1 LNHDA and CDR2 SQIVND (reference sequence). CDR3 length: 15 residues. V lost 1 base and J lost 2; bases outside the gene matches: 3. The CDR3: CASSIGASGTYEQYF. DNA of the CDR3: TGTGCCAGTAGTATAGGGGCTAGCGGGACCTACGAGCAGTACTTC.

The gene calls are TRBV5-1 and TRBJ1-1, with 9 bases aligning to TRBD1. The CDR3 spans 18 residues. The V and J ends lost 2 bases and 5 bases, in that order; junction bases with no gene match: 16. Germline V gene data show CDR1 as SGHRS and CDR2 as YFSETQ. In DNA form, the CDR3 reads TGCGCCAGCAGCTTCCGCCCCGGGGACAGGGAGTGGTGGACTGAAGCTTTCTTT. Translation gives CASSFRPGDREWWTEAFF. The variable domain in full, with the rest retrieved from reference TRBV5-1 and TRBJ1-1, is KAGVTQTPRYLIKTRGQQVTLSCSPISGHRSVSWYQQTPGQGLQFLFEYFSETQRNKGNFPGRFSGRQFSNSRSEMNVSTLELGDSALYLCASSFRPGDREWWTEAFFGQGTRLTVV.

The genes are TRBV6-5 and TRBJ2-3; 9 nucleotides line up with TRBD1. CDR3 length equals 15 residues. With 7 bases clipped from V and 0 bases from J, the junction kept 5 bases outside the gene matches. Germline CDR1 MNHEY, CDR2 SVGAGI. This CDR3 is CASTNRGLSTDTQYF. The CDR3 bases are TGTGCCAGCACCAACAGGGGGCTTAGCACAGATACGCAGTATTTT.